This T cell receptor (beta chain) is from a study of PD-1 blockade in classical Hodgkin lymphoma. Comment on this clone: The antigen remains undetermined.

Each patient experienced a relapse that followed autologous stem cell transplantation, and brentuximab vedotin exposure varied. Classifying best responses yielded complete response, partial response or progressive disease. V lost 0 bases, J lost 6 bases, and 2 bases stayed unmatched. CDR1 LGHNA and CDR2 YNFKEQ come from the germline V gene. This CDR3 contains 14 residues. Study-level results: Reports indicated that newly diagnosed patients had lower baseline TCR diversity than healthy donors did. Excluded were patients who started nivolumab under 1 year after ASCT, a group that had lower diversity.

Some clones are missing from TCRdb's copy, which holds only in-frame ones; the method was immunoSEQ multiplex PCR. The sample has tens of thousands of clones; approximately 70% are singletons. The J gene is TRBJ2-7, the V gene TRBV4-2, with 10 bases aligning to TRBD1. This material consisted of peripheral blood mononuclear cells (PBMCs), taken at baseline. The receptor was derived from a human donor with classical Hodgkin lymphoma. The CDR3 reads CASSQDWTGGEQYF. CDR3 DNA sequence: TGTGCCAGCAGCCAAGACTGGACAGGGGGCGAGCAGTACTTC.